The text below deals with one TCR beta chain. CDR3 length equals 15 residues. The germline CDR1 and CDR2 sequences are SGHRS and YFSETQ. Between the trimmed V and J ends, which lost 0 bases and 4 bases, there was a span of 13 bases. Followed longitudinally, the Seattle patients had been enrolled during active infection. The data originate from a study of blood T cell repertoires in COVID-19. Study-wide context: Sources were T cells, B-cell-depleted T cells, or PBMCs; the material itself was cDNA or gDNA.

Libraries were prepared by immunoSEQ multiplex PCR; TCRdb keeps only in-frame clonotypes and omits some of them. Here the sample spans about 360,000 clones, 86% being singletons. The sequenced sample consisted of peripheral blood. The TCR was taken from a woman in her fifties or sixties with COVID-19, enrolled during active disease. The chain uses TRBV5-1 and TRBJ1-2; perhaps TRBD1 as D (6 bases). This CDR3 reads CASSLGGRGGYGYTF. CDR3 coding DNA: TGCGCCAGCAGCTTGGGGGGCAGGGGCGGCTATGGCTACACCTTC.